These T cell receptor beta chains were read from a single sample in a study of metastatic and nonmetastatic thyroid tumors. From the PCR reads, TCRdb re-called clones with MiXCR. The data show about 25,000 clones, with around a fifth seen just once and 4.6% held by the top ten. The sequenced material came from blood. Receptors originate from a male donor with papillary thyroid cancer or a benign thyroid nodule (not recorded which). Some clones in this sample may be carry-over from other donors' samples. Both conserved end residues are part of each CDR3. A D gene is named only where the DNA matches it firmly. Some rows mark clone size as missing; the rest say once, few, many or name a class of expanded clone.

TRBJ2-3 | TRBV11-1 | TRBD2 | many | CASSRLAGGPTDTQYF | TGTGCCAGCAGCCGTCTAGCGGGAGGGCCAACAGATACGCAGTATTTT
TRBJ2-2 | TRBV28 | TRBD2 | few | CASSFGLAGIGELFF | TGTGCCAGCAGTTTTGGACTAGCGGGGATCGGGGAGCTGTTTTTT
TRBJ2-7 | TRBV6-1 | NA | medium-sized | CASSVELNYEQYF | TGTGCCAGCAGTGTTGAGCTCAACTACGAGCAGTACTTC
TRBJ2-7 | TRBV7-2 | TRBD2 | few | CASSPGGYEQYF | TGTGCCAGCAGCCCGGGAGGTTACGAGCAGTACTTC
TRBJ2-2 | TRBV25-1 | NA | many | CASSPLAAGELFF | TGTGCCAGCAGTCCACTAGCAGCCGGGGAGCTGTTTTTT
TRBJ1-2 | TRBV11-2 | NA | NA | CASSSIRVTF | TGTGCCAGCAGCTCCATACGAGTCACCTTC
TRBJ2-4 | TRBV12-3/TRBV12-4 | NA | many | CASRLANQDIQYF | TGTGCCAGCCGTCTAGCGAATCAGGACATTCAGTACTTC
TRBJ2-7 | TRBV7-2 | NA | few | CASSPGPYYEQYF | TGTGCCAGCAGCCCCGGACCTTACTACGAGCAGTACTTC
TRBJ1-2 | TRBV12-3/TRBV12-4 | NA | few | CASSLGLDGYTF | TGTGCCAGCAGTTTAGGCCTAGATGGCTACACCTTC
TRBJ1-1 | TRBV19 | NA | few | CASSTGVSKNTEALF | TGTGCCAGTAGTACAGGTGTCAGCAAAAACACTGAAGCTTTATTT